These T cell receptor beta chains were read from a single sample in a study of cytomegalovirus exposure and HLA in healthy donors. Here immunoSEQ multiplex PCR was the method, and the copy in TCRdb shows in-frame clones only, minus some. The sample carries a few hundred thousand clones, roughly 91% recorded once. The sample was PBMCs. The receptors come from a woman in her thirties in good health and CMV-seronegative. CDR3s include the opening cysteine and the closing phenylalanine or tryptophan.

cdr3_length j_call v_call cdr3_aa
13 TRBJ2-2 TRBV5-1 CASSGRETGELFF
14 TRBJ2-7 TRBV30 CAWTRRGRDYEQYF
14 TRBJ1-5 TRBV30 CAWDDGGNNQPQHF
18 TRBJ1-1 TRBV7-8 CASSPSPPTGLTNTEAFF
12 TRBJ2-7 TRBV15 CATSRDFDSRDF
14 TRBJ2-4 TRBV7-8 CASSSYGGENIQYF
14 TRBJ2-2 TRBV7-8 CASSPNAGTGELFF
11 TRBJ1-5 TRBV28 CASRGGQPQHF
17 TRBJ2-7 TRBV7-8 CASSLAIAGAPSYEQYF
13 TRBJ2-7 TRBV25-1 CASRRDRDYEQYF
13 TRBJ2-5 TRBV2 CASSGQGGETQYF
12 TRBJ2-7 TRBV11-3 CASSHGSLGQYF
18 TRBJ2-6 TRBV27 CASSFLVGGRSGANVLTF
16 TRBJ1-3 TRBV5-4 CASSSGVRLSGNTIYF
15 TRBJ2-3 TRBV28 CASSEAGTGTDTQYF
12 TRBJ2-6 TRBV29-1 CSANSGANVLTF
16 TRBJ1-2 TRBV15 CATSRGPAAGQRGYTF
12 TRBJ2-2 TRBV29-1 CSVETGTGELFF
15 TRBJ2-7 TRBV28 CASSYGLASKYEQYF
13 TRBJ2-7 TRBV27 CASRRGNNYEQYF
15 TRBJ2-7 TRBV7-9 CASSSQKTSPYEQYF
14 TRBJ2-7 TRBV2 CASSVFGGAYEQYF
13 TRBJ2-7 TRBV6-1 CASKDLRLGTRYF
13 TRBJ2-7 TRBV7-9 CASSLLSQTEQYF
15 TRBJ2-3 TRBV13 CASSRYRGSTDTQYF
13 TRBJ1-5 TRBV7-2 CASSLRGGQPQHF
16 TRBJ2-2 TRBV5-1 CASSPWTGVSVGELFF
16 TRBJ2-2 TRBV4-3 CASSHRTGVYTGELFF
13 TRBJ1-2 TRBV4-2 CASSQDAIGGYTF
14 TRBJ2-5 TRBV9 CASSPPEVEETQYF
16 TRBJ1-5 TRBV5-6 CASSHASRNSNQPQHF
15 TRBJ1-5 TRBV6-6 CASSYKGHPNQPQHF
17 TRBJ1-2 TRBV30 CAWSVTVSGRLDYGYTF
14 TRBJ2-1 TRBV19 CASSPWTSYNEQFF
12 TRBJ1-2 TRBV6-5 CASSYPTGGYTF
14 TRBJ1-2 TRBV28 CASSFGSWEGGYTF
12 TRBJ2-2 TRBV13 CASSSHTGELFF
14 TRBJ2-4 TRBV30 CAWSTGALKNIQYF
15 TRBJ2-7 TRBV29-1 CSVEGTSGRPNEQYF
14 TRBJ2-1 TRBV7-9 CASSLDKRINEQFF
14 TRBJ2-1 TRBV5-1 CASSLFGQNNEQFF
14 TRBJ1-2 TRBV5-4 CAQTWRGSNYGYTF
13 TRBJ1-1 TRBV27 CASSYTGNTEAFF
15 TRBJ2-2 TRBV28 CASSLYSRLTGELFF
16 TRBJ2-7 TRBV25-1 CASSEPSEAGTYEQYF
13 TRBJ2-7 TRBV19 CASSIGWGREQYF